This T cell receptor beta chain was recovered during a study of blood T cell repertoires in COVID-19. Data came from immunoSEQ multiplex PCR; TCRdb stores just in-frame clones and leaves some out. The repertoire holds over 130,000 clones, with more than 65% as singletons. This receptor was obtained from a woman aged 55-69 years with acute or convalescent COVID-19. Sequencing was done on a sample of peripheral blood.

The CDR3, as DNA: TGTGCCAGCAGCCCCAAACTAGCGGGAGCCTCCTACGAGCAGTACTTC. It codes for CASSPKLAGASYEQYF. V gene TRBV7-9 combines with J gene TRBJ2-7; the match to TRBD2 covers 11 bases. The ends lost 5 bases at V and 0 bases at J; junction bases unmatched: 6. This CDR3 has 16 residues. CDR1 and CDR2 (germline): SEHNR, FQNEAQ (reference sequence). The complete variable domain, with remaining parts taken from reference TRBV7-9 and TRBJ2-7, reads DTGVSQNPRHKITKRGQNVTFRCDPISEHNRLYWYRQTLGQGPEFLTYFQNEAQLEKSRLLSDRFSAERPKGSFSTLEIQRTEQGDSAMYLCASSPKLAGASYEQYFGPGTRLTVT.